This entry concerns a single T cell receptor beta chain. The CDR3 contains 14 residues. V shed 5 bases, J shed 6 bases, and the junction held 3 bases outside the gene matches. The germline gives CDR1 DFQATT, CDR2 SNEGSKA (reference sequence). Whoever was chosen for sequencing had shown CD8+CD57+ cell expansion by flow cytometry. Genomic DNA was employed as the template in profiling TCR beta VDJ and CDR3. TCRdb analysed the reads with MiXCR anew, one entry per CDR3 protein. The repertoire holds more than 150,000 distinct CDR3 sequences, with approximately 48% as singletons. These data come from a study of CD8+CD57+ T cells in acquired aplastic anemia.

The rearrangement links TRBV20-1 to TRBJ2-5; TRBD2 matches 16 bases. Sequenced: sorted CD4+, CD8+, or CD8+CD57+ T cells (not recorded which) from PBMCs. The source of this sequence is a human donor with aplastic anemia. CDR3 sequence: CSAPGLAGGKTQYF. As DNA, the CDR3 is TGCAGTGCTCCGGGACTAGCGGGGGGGAAGACCCAGTACTTC.